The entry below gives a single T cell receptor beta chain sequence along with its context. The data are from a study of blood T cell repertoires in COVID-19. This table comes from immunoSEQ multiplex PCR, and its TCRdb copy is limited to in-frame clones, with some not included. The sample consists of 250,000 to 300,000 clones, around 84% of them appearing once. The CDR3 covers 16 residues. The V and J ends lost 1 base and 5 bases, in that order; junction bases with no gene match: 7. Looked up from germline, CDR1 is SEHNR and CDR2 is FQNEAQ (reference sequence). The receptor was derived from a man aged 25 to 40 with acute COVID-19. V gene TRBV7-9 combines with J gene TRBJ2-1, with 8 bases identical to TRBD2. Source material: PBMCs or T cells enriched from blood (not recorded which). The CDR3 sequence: CASSLDGSGGHNEQFF. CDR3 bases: TGTGCCAGCAGCTTAGATGGCAGCGGGGGACACAATGAGCAGTTCTTC.